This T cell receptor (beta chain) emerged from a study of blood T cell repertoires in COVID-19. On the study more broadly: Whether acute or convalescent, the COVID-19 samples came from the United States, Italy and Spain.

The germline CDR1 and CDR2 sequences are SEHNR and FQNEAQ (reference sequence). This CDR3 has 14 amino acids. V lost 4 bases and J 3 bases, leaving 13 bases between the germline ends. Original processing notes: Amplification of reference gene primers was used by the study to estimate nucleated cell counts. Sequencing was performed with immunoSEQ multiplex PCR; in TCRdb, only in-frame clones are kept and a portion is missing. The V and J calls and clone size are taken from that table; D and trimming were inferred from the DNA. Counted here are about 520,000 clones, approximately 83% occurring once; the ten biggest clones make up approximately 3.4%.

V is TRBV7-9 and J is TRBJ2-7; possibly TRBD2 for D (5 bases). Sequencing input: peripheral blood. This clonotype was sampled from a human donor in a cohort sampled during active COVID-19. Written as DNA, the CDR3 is TGTGCCAGCAGCTCCCGGACTGGGATCTACGAGCAGTACTTC. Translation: CASSSRTGIYEQYF.